The clone carrying this T cell receptor (beta chain) was counted many times. The antigen remains undetermined. V was trimmed by 0 bases and J by 4 bases, leaving 14 bases between them. This CDR3 contains 17 residues. Germline V gene lookup returns CDR1 SGHTS and CDR2 YDEGEE. Unique molecular identifiers were used in preparing the TCRbeta library. TCRdb re-derived calls from the PCR reads in MiXCR, one entry per CDR3 protein. This table has about 980,000 distinct CDR3 sequences, about 29% appearing once. This record comes from a study of T-cell reconstitution after alpha-beta-depleted transplantation in children. General observations from the study: From surviving recipient T cells and thymic progenitors came the high day-60 TCRbeta diversity observed in some patients. Several hundred graft clones that had expanded were reportedly the source of alpha-beta T cells about two months after transplant. It was newly produced T cells that mostly accounted for T-cell counts and diversity one year after transplant.

This rearrangement joins TRBV5-8 to TRBJ2-6, with D unclear. This clonotype was obtained from a boy younger than two who had a stem cell transplant for SCID, so the T cells may come from the graft donor. The source was PBMCs, mostly from graft donor cells, collected 360 days after TCRalphabeta/CD19-depleted stem cell transplant. The chain's CDR3 is CASSLDSWTDGANVLTF. Written as DNA, the CDR3 is TGTGCCAGCAGCTTGGATTCGTGGACGGACGGGGCCAACGTCCTGACTTTC.